This T cell receptor (beta chain) was profiled in a study of cytomegalovirus exposure and HLA in healthy donors. On the study more broadly: Researchers previously reported finding roughly 120 million unique TCR beta sequences from 150 million to 200 million T cells. Study findings and constraints: In a later analysis, productive TCRs from donors in an Asian-associated ancestry cluster reportedly carried fewer N-insertions than the cohort mean. High sensitivity and specificity were reportedly achieved when the classifier diagnosed cytomegalovirus status. TCR beta sequences reportedly predicted the HLA-A and HLA-B alleles of most subjects accurately.

Vbeta (60) and Jbeta (13) primers were used in the PCR. TCRdb's table, derived via immunoSEQ multiplex PCR, lists solely in-frame clones and lacks some. The sample carries more than 140,000 clones, 64% recorded once. As regards this clone: The antigen is not known.

Per germline, CDR1 GTSNPN and CDR2 SVGIG (reference sequence). V was pared by 1 base and J by 1 base, with 5 bases between. The CDR3 spans 12 residues. Sequenced material: PBMCs. This TCR came from a woman younger than 45 in good health and CMV-seropositive. This chain joins TRBV30 and TRBJ2-7; D gene ambiguous. The CDR3, as DNA: TGTGCCTGGAGTGGCCAGTCCTACGAGCAGTACTTC. Its protein is CAWSGQSYEQYF.